These 3 T cell receptor beta chains were sequenced from one sample in a study of shared clonotypes between healthy human individuals (dated by TCRdb to 2018 to 2020). The library was produced with the immunoSEQ multiplex PCR assay. Not all clones reach the TCRdb copy of this immuneACCESS table, which keeps in-frame sequences only. Checked studies attribute under half of the gap to unresolved V genes and leave the rest unexplained. The sample includes a few million clones, with over 85% observed a single time. Of the sample, around 0.14% falls within the top ten clones. The sample consisted of naive CD4+ T cells sorted from blood. The sample's cell subset or site label, in plain terms: CD45RA+ positively selected. These TCRs come from a young man in good health.

CDR3 bases: TGTGCCAGCAGCTTAGCGCGGGACGGCCTAGCTGAGCAGTTCTTC. This encodes CASSLARDGLAEQFF. The rearrangement links TRBV7-2 to TRBJ2-1; the D gene is possibly TRBD2 (6 bases). CDR1 is SGHTA, CDR2 FQGNSA, per germline. This CDR3 is built from 15 residues. Trimming left V 0 bases short and J 9 bases short, with 15 bases between. Complete variable domain (other parts from reference TRBV7-2 and TRBJ2-1): GAGVSQSPSNKVTEKGKDVELRCDPISGHTALYWYRQSLGQGLEFLIYFQGNSAPDKSGLPSDRFSAERTGGSVSTLTIQRTQQEDSAVYLCASSLARDGLAEQFFGPGTRLTVL.

This clone was seen only once. Other DNA sequences from this sample encode an identical CDR3 as well. The rearrangement uses TRBV19 and TRBJ1-5; D gene unclear. CDR3 length equals 12 residues. Germline loops: CDR1 LNHDA, CDR2 SQIVND (reference sequence). V lost 4 bases to trimming and J lost 4 bases, with 5 bases between them. CDR3 DNA sequence: TGTGCCAGTAGTAGCATAAATCAGCCCCAGCATTTT. Translated, it gives CASSSINQPQHF.

With regard to this clone: The identical CDR3 is also encoded by other nucleotide sequences in the sample. The V gene is TRBV27, the J gene TRBJ1-2, with D perhaps matching TRBD1 (5 bases). The length of the CDR3 is 14 residues. Deletions cut 2 bases from V and 4 bases from J, with 11 bases between. From germline, CDR1 is MNHEY and CDR2 SMNVEV (reference sequence). DNA of the CDR3: TGTGCCAGCAGTTTAGGGCAGGGAGGCTATGGCTACACCTTC. The encoded protein is CASSLGQGGYGYTF.